Presented here are 18 T cell receptor beta chains from one specimen sequenced in a study of read filtering for tumor transcriptome and immune sequencing. This library used about 400 ng RNA and molecular barcoded adaptors spanning alpha/delta and beta/gamma chains. Via MiXCR, TCRdb re-called the reads, giving one row per CDR3 protein. There are 100,000 to 150,000 distinct CDR3 sequences in the sample; under 15% occur only once, and 7.5% to 9.5% lies in the top ten. Sequencing input: a population of CD138-negative cells sorted from bone marrow. The receptors derive from a donor over 35 with multiple myeloma.

Notes on this clonotype: This may come from a read error, since a much larger clone is one base off. The gene calls are TRBV5-1 and TRBJ2-2, with 14 positions matching TRBD2. Germline V gives CDR1 SGHRS, CDR2 YFSETQ. This CDR3 is built from 18 residues. CDR3 sequence: CACSVPGLAGANTGELFF. As DNA, the CDR3 is TGCGCCTGCAGCGTACCGGGACTAGCGGGAGCGAACACCGGGGAGCTGTTTTTT. Full variable domain (missing parts from reference TRBV5-1 and TRBJ2-2): KAGVTQTPRYLIKTRGQQVTLSCSPISGHRSVSWYQQTPGQGLQFLFEYFSETQRNKGNFPGRFSGRQFSNSRSEMNVSTLELGDSALYLCACSVPGLAGANTGELFFGEGSRLTVL.

This clonotype was found a few times. This chain uses TRBV11-3 with TRBJ2-7; 7 bases agree with TRBD1. J was trimmed by 3 bases and V by 4 bases; bases with no gene match: 9. CDR1 SGHNT and CDR2 YENEEA come from the germline V gene. The CDR3 sequence is 15 residues long. CDR3 region: CASSSYRQGDYEQYF. Here the CDR3 DNA reads TGTGCCAGCAGCTCCTATCGACAGGGAGACTACGAGCAGTACTTC.

The chain couples TRBV10-2 to TRBJ1-4, with D perhaps matching TRBD1 (5 bases). With 8 bases removed from V and 0 bases from J, the gap between germline ends came to 10 bases. The CDR3 covers 14 residues. Germline lookup yields CDR1 WSHSY and CDR2 SAAADI. CDR3 nucleotide sequence: TGCGCCAGCGGGAGGGGAACAACTAATGAAAAACTGTTTTTT. Translating gives CASGRGTTNEKLFF.

This chain uses TRBV4-1 with TRBJ1-1; no firm D call. V dropped 3 bases and J dropped 0 bases, with 14 bases sitting between them. The CDR3 runs 16 residues. Germline V CDR1 and CDR2: MGHRA, YSYEKL. The DNA of the CDR3 is TGCGCCAGCAGCCAGAGCCCGTCCGATTTGAACACTGAAGCTTTCTTT. This encodes CASSQSPSDLNTEAFF.

In this sample, this clonotype turned up many times. The chain combines TRBV6-5 with TRBJ2-7, with D unclear. The V end was cut by 5 bases, the J end by 3 bases, with 17 bases between. The CDR3 extends over 15 amino acids. Germline lookup yields CDR1 MNHEY and CDR2 SVGAGI. For the CDR3, the DNA is TGTGCCAGCAGTCAACAAGCGACGGGCTACTACGAGCAGTACTTC. This sequence encodes CASSQQATGYYEQYF.

This clonotype was seen ten or more times. The rearrangement links TRBV29-1 to TRBJ2-7, with D maybe TRBD2 (6 bases). Germline V CDR1 and CDR2: SQVTM, ANQGSEA. The CDR3 is made up of 14 amino acids. Trimming cost V 4 bases and J 7 bases, with 20 bases left between them. In nucleotides, the CDR3 is TGCAGCGTTGTAGCGGACCTCAGCAAGGGGGAGCAGTACTTC. Encoded protein: CSVVADLSKGEQYF.

The V and J genes are TRBV7-2 and TRBJ1-1; possibly TRBD1 for D (6 bases). The CDR3 length is 12 residues. V dropped 3 bases and J dropped 6 bases, with 8 bases sitting between them. The germline CDR1 and CDR2 sequences are SGHTA and FQGNSA. CDR3 nucleotides: TGTGCCAGCAGCTTTACAGGGCCTGAAGCTTTCTTT. Its protein product is CASSFTGPEAFF.

This clonotype was seen many times. One base away lies a much larger clone, so this may be a sequencing read error. Likely a read error: the CDR3 ends without its conserved phenylalanine or tryptophan. The chain uses TRBV29-1 and TRBJ2-1, with D hard to call. V lost 3 bases and J lost 3, with 9 bases in between. The CDR3 has 13 amino acids. The germline V gene encodes CDR1 SQVTM and CDR2 ANQGSEA. The CDR3 spells CSVEYRLYNEQFL. The CDR3 region has the DNA TGCAGCGTTGAGTATCGTCTCTACAATGAGCAGTTCCTC.

The rearrangement joins TRBV29-1 to TRBJ2-2, with TRBD2 matching over 13 bases. V shed 5 bases and J 1 base; nucleotides not matched to a gene: 1. There are 15 residues in the CDR3. Germline CDR1 and CDR2: SQVTM and ANQGSEA. The CDR3 reads CSVWTSGGNTGELFF. The CDR3 DNA follows: TGCAGCGTTTGGACTAGCGGGGGGAACACCGGGGAGCTGTTTTTT.

Worth noting for this clonotype: This likely traces to a read error, being one base from a far larger clone. The gene calls are TRBV12-3 or TRBV12-4 and TRBJ2-1; the match to TRBD2 covers 9 bases. There are 16 residues in the CDR3. J lost 8 bases, V lost 3 bases, and 11 bases had no gene match. DNA for the CDR3: TGTGCCAGCAGTTTGGGACGGCTAGCGGGAATGGATGAGCAGTTCTTC. Translating gives CASSLGRLAGMDEQFF.

Worth noting for this clonotype: A much more abundant neighbour one base away suggests this may be a read error. The chain combines TRBV23-1 with TRBJ1-5; D is perhaps TRBD1 (6 bases). TRBV23-1 is reported as an ORF; its role is uncertain. This CDR3 is built from 16 residues. The V gene lost 8 bases and the J gene lost 0 bases, with 17 bases spanning the gap. The CDR3 region has the DNA TGCGCCAGCGGTGCGGACAGACGCTATAGCAATCAGCCCCAGCATTTT. This translates into CASGADRRYSNQPQHF.

This clonotype was observed many times. V and J are TRBV27 and TRBJ1-1, with 7 bases identical to TRBD1. Germline CDR1 reads MNHEY; CDR2 reads SMNVEV (reference sequence). The ends lost 6 bases at V and 0 bases at J; junction bases unmatched: 13. The CDR3 totals 17 residues. The CDR3 DNA sequence: TGTGCCAGCAGCCCAAGCCGACAGGGTTTGATGAACACTGAAGCTTTCTTT. Translated, it gives CASSPSRQGLMNTEAFF.

In regard to this clonotype: A much larger clone differs by one base, so this may be a read error. The conserved closing phenylalanine or tryptophan is absent in this CDR3, likely reflecting a read error. The J gene is TRBJ2-7, the V gene TRBV20-1; maybe TRBD2 (5 bases). Trimming stripped 6 bases from V and 4 bases from J, with 19 bases between. Germline lookup yields CDR1 DFQATT and CDR2 SNEGSKA (reference sequence). This CDR3 region has 14 residues. CDR3 protein: CSAPRPDSPYEQYL. CDR3 DNA: TGCAGTGCCCCGAGGCCGGACTCGCCTTACGAGCAGTACCTC.

The chain carries TRBV20-1 and TRBJ2-1; D not resolved. The CDR3 length is 16 residues. The germline V and J ends were trimmed by 3 bases and 3 bases, with 18 bases remaining between them. Germline V gene data show CDR1 as DFQATT and CDR2 as SNEGSKA (reference sequence). CDR3 DNA: TGCAGTGCTAGGGCCAGCTCCGGCGCCTACTACAATGAGCAGTTCTTC. Translation gives CSARASSGAYYNEQFF.

At least ten counts were recorded for this clonotype. The rearrangement joins TRBV30 to TRBJ2-1, with 7 bases lining up with TRBD1. The CDR3 contains 15 residues. V dropped 6 bases and J dropped 5; count of bases not matched to a gene: 13. CDR1 GTSNPN and CDR2 SVGIG come from the germline V gene (reference sequence). The CDR3 is CACVPGQLLDNEQFF. The DNA for the CDR3 is TGTGCCTGCGTACCGGGACAGCTTCTAGACAATGAGCAGTTCTTC.

This clonotype was counted many times. The V call is TRBV11-1, the J call TRBJ2-7; a weak D match, TRBD2 (5 bases). This CDR3 is 12 amino acids long. V lost 5 bases, J lost 9 bases, and 14 bases lay in between. CDR1 and CDR2 from the germline V gene are SGHAT and FQDESV (reference sequence). In DNA form, the CDR3 reads TGTGCCAGCAGCCCGACCCTCGGGGTGCAGTACTTC. It codes for CASSPTLGVQYF.

This clonotype was counted many times. The chain has TRBV7-9 and TRBJ2-3; 11 bases fit TRBD2. After removal of 5 bases from V and 0 bases from J, the junction contained 4 bases not matched to a gene. The CDR3 loop spans 16 amino acids. CDR1 and CDR2 (germline): SEHNR, FQNEAQ (reference sequence). In nucleotides, the CDR3 is TGTGCCAGCAGCGAAAGGACTAGCGGGAGCACAGATACGCAGTATTTT. Encoded protein: CASSERTSGSTDTQYF.

V and J are TRBV6-6 and TRBJ2-5; 11 bases are a match to TRBD2. The CDR3 loop spans 17 amino acids. CDR1 MNHNY and CDR2 SVGAGI come from the germline V gene (reference sequence). The CDR3 bases are TGTGCGACCCGCTCAGGGGGTAGCGGGAGGGCCGGAGAGACCCAGTACTTC. This encodes CATRSGGSGRAGETQYF.